Below, one T cell receptor (beta chain) is given with its context. Its antigen is still unknown. This sample is drawn from a study of identical twins. Overall study results and limits: Modeled out-of-frame TCR alpha sharing in monozygotic twins fell below observed levels. It was cross-sectional statistical analysis, not following the same donors, that the conclusions relied on. With beta out-of-frame sequences, excess sharing by twins was weaker.

A universal primer site was added by template switching, and unique molecular identifiers were carried by the cDNA. In TCRdb, the 5' RACE reads were re-called with MiXCR into one record per CDR3 protein. The data contain about 900,000 distinct CDR3 sequences, 9% to 15% of them singletons. Germline values: CDR1 SGHNT, CDR2 YYREEE (reference sequence). The CDR3 has 18 residues. Trimming removed 0 bases from V and 3 bases from J, with 18 bases in between. The same data also went into a second study, on yellow fever vaccine responses in identical twins.

The rearrangement joins TRBV5-4 to TRBJ2-2; TRBD2 might be the D (6 bases). Sequenced sample: PBMCs. This TCR derives from a woman aged 18-30 years in good health. CDR3 sequence (DNA): TGTGCCAGCAGCTTGGGGGTCGGGGGTCGTCGGGACACCGGGGAGCTGTTTTTT. This gives the protein CASSLGVGGRRDTGELFF.